What follows are 9 T cell receptor beta chains derived from one specimen sequenced in a study of T cells after yellow fever vaccination. TCRdb ran MiXCR on the 5' RACE reads and lists one entry per CDR3 protein. The data show about 510,000 distinct CDR3 sequences, 20% to 25% seen once. The material was PBMCs, obtained roughly 23 days after the first yellow fever vaccination. These receptors were taken from a young man who received the YFV17D yellow fever vaccine.

In its sample, this clonotype was seen many times. The chain employs TRBV4-2 and TRBJ2-2; possibly TRBD2 for D (7 bases). Per the germline V gene, CDR1 is LGHNA and CDR2 is YNFKEQ. Trimming pared 4 bases from V and 4 bases from J, leaving 16 bases between. This CDR3 comprises 16 residues. CDR3 loop: CASSPKGGALTGELFF. The CDR3, as DNA: TGTGCCAGCAGCCCTAAGGGGGGGGCCCTCACCGGGGAGCTGTTTTTT.

A few counts support this clonotype. The chain joins TRBV5-1 to TRBJ1-1; D might be TRBD1 (5 bases). Germline V gene lookup returns CDR1 SGHRS and CDR2 YFSETQ. This CDR3 is built from 13 residues. V shed 2 bases and J shed 3 bases, with 8 bases lying between them. The CDR3 loop is CASSLKQDTEAFF. Written as DNA, the CDR3 is TGCGCCAGCAGCTTAAAACAGGACACTGAAGCTTTCTTT.

This clonotype was observed a handful of times. The gene calls are TRBV25-1 and TRBJ2-3; 10 nucleotides align to TRBD2. Germline V gene sequence: CDR1 MGHDK, CDR2 SYGVNS. V was pared by 5 bases and J by 7 bases, with 6 bases of the junction left unmatched. The CDR3 runs 14 residues. CDR3 protein: CASSPQRGGYTQYF. In DNA form, the CDR3 reads TGTGCCAGCAGTCCCCAGCGGGGGGGTTATACGCAGTATTTT.

The genes are TRBV7-9 and TRBJ1-2; a weak D match, TRBD1 (5 bases). V was pared by 3 bases and J by 8 bases, with 16 bases between. The germline V gene has CDR1 SEHNR and CDR2 FQNEAQ (reference sequence). This CDR3 region has 14 residues. CDR3 sequence reads: CASSLGDGTEGYTF. CDR3 coding DNA: TGTGCCAGCAGCTTGGGGGACGGGACGGAGGGCTACACCTTC.

This clonotype has only a few counts. The rearrangement uses TRBV7-2 and TRBJ2-1; D perhaps matches TRBD1 (5 bases). This CDR3 region has 15 residues. With 1 base removed from V and 6 bases from J, the gap between germline ends came to 13 bases. The germline gives CDR1 SGHTA, CDR2 FQGNSA. The CDR3: CASSLDRQLINEQFF. CDR3 bases: TGTGCCAGCAGCTTAGACAGACAGTTAATCAATGAGCAGTTCTTC.

This clonotype has just a few counts. The chain carries TRBV6-2 or TRBV6-3 and TRBJ2-7; the match to TRBD2 covers 9 bases. CDR1 is MNHEY and CDR2 is SVGEGT in the germline V gene. CDR3 length: 14 amino acids. Trimming at V came to 2 bases and at J to 3 bases, leaving 2 bases not matched to a gene. The CDR3 DNA sequence: TGTGCCAGCAGTTACCAGACTAGCGGCTACGAGCAGTACTTC. It is translated as CASSYQTSGYEQYF.

This clonotype was seen more than once but under ten times. The rearrangement joins TRBV20-1 to TRBJ2-2; D might be TRBD1 (6 bases). CDR3 length equals 18 residues. V lost 2 bases and J 5 bases, leaving 24 bases between the germline ends. CDR1 is DFQATT, CDR2 SNEGSKA, per germline (reference sequence). As DNA, the CDR3 is TGCAGTGCTAGAATAATACAAGGGGTCGACAGGATAACCGGGGAGCTGTTTTTT. It encodes CSARIIQGVDRITGELFF.

The CDR3 region has the DNA TGTGCCAGCAGCCCGAACCAGGGGGTGAACTATGGCTACACCTTC. This codes for CASSPNQGVNYGYTF. The chain combines TRBV9 with TRBJ1-2; TRBD1 aligns across 7 bases. The CDR3 totals 15 residues. V trimming: 4 bases; J trimming: 2 bases; junction bases outside the gene matches: 8. Germline V lookup: CDR1 SGDLS, CDR2 YYNGEE.

This clonotype has at least ten counts. The gene calls are TRBV5-1 and TRBJ2-3, with D maybe TRBD2 (5 bases). Germline loops: CDR1 SGHRS, CDR2 YFSETQ. Trimming pared 2 bases from V and 6 bases from J, leaving 16 bases between. The CDR3 runs to 15 residues. CDR3 coding DNA: TGCGCCAGCAGCTTTGAGGGAAGAAGGGTTGATACGCAGTATTTT. Amino acid sequence: CASSFEGRRVDTQYF.